This T cell receptor (beta chain) was sequenced in a study of read filtering for tumor transcriptome and immune sequencing. Study as a whole: Transcriptome libraries were built from DNase-treated RNA.

This clonotype came up many times. Antigen unknown. Bone marrow was sampled from every patient at the time of active disease. The library was built from around 380 ng RNA with molecular barcoded adaptors for alpha/delta and beta/gamma chains. TCRdb reanalysed the reads using MiXCR and keeps one entry per CDR3 protein. The repertoire holds about 24,000 distinct CDR3 sequences, about 20% seen once, with roughly a sixth in the top ten. From germline, CDR1 is DFQATT and CDR2 SNEGSKA (reference sequence). V shed 4 bases, J shed 3 bases, and the junction held 6 bases outside the gene matches. The CDR3 covers 14 residues. Whole-study results and caveats: IR-seq captured clonotypes deeper and more reliably than RNA-seq. This fraction held mixed bone marrow immune cells after CD138-negative sorting.

This clonotype was obtained from a donor over 35 with multiple myeloma. The V gene is TRBV20-1, the J gene TRBJ2-1; 7 bases align to TRBD2. The sample was a population of CD138-negative cells sorted from bone marrow. CDR3: CSATRAGYYNEQFF. CDR3 DNA: TGCAGTGCTACAAGAGCGGGGTACTACAATGAGCAGTTCTTC.